This T cell receptor (beta chain) derives from a study of shared clonotypes between healthy human individuals. Original handling: ImmunoSEQ supplied junction-only sequences lacking quality scores, so filtering was different. Measured with immunoSEQ multiplex PCR; TCRdb has only the in-frame clones, and not every one. The DNA was the basis for D and trimming; V, J and clone size are from that table. Of some 510,000 clones listed, 75% to 85% are singletons. The CDR3 runs 16 residues. The germline gives CDR1 GTSNPN, CDR2 SVGIG (reference sequence). The V segment lost 3 bases and the J segment 0 bases; nucleotides outside the gene matches: 10.

The source of this sequence is a woman aged 40 to 50 in good health. Some clones in this sample may be carry-over from other donors' samples. The chain joins TRBV30 to TRBJ1-1; 7 bases are a match to TRBD1. The sequenced material came from PBMCs. The CDR3 coding sequence is TGTGCCTGGAGGACCCGTAGGGGACAGATGAACACTGAAGCTTTCTTT. Encoded protein: CAWRTRRGQMNTEAFF.